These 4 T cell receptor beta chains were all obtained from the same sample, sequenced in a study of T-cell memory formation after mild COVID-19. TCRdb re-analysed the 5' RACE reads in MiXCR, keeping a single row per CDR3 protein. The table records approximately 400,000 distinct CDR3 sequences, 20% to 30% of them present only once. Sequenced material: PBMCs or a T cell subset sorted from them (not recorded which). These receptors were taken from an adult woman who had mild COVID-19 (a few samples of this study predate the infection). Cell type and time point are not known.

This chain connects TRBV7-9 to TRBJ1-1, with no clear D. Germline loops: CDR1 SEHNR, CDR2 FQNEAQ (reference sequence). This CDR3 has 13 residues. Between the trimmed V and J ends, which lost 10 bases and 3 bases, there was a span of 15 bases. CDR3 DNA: TGTGCCACCGTACTTCCGGATCACACTGAAGCTTTCTTT. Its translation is CATVLPDHTEAFF.

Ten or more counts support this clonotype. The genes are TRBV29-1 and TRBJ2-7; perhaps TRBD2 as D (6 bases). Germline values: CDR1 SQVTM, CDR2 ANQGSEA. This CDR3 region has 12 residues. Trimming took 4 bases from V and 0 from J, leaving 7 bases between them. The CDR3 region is CSVGGLSYEQYF. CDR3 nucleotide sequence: TGCAGCGTTGGGGGACTCTCCTACGAGCAGTACTTC.

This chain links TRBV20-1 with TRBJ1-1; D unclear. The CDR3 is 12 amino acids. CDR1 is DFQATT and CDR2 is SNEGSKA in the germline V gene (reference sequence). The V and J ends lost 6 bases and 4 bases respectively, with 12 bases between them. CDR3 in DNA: TGCAGTGCAATGACACCCTCCACTGAAGCTTTCTTT. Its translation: CSAMTPSTEAFF.

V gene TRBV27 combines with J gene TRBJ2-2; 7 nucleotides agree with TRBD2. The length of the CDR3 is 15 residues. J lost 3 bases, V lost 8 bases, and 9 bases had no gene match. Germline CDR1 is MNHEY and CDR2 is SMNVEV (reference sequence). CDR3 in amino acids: CASRSSGTHTGELFF. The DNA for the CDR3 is TGTGCCAGCCGATCTAGCGGAACTCACACCGGGGAGCTGTTTTTT.